This TCR beta chain is from a study of T-cell memory formation after mild COVID-19. From the 5' RACE reads, TCRdb called clonotypes with MiXCR, one entry per CDR3 protein. This sample yields about 340,000 distinct CDR3 sequences, of which over 10% are seen a single time; around a fifth belongs to the top ten. This clonotype showed up just a few times. This clonotype originated in a man aged 18-30 years who had mild COVID-19 (a few samples of this study predate the infection). Cell type and time point are not known. Sequencing was done on a sample of PBMCs or a T cell subset sorted from them (not recorded which).

CDR3 sequence reads: CASSLVSDRGYTF. Written as DNA, the CDR3 is TGTGCCAGCAGCTTGGTGTCCGACCGCGGCTACACCTTC. The rearrangement uses TRBV7-2 and TRBJ1-2, with D hard to call. Trimming left V 3 bases short and J 8 bases short, with 13 bases between. CDR3 length: 13 residues. Germline V lookup: CDR1 SGHTA, CDR2 FQGNSA.